A single sample gave rise to the 5 T cell receptor beta chains below, sequenced in a study of tissue T cells after allogeneic stem cell transplantation. Sequencing used immunoSEQ multiplex PCR; TCRdb keeps in-frame clones, though not all of them. The sample yields 40,000 to 60,000 clones, 65% to 80% seen once. Sequenced input: sorted cells pooled from one or two spleens. These receptor sequences come from a pool of C57BL/6 mice in good health.

This clone has only a few counts. Gene names and germline refer to mouse. The read terminates 1 residue before the CDR3 end, so the remaining end is supplied by the germline J gene. The rearrangement links TRBV16 to TRBJ2-7; 8 bases align to TRBD2. This CDR3 has 14 residues. Per the germline V gene, CDR1 is SGHSA and CDR2 is FRNQAP. The V segment lost 5 bases and the J segment 0 bases; nucleotides outside the gene matches: 3. This CDR3 is CASSRDWLSYEQYF. The DNA read from the CDR3 is TGTGCAAGCAGCAGGGACTGGCTCTCCTATGAACAGTAC.

This clone was picked up a small number of times. Germline and genes here are mouse. The read ends 1 residue early relative to the CDR3; the germline J gene fills the gap. The rearrangement links TRBV13-3 to TRBJ1-6, with D possibly being TRBD1 (6 bases). TRBJ1-6 is treated as an ORF (open reading frame) with a function not yet certain. Germline V lookup: CDR1 NNHDY, CDR2 SYVADS. CDR3 length: 15 residues. The V end was cut by 1 base, the J end by 3 bases, with 8 bases between. The CDR3: CASSDRDNYNSPLYF. The part of the CDR3 DNA that was read is TGTGCCAGCAGTGATCGGGACAACTATAATTCGCCCCTCTAC.

Of note for this clone: These gene names are mouse names. The observed sequence ends 1 residue before the CDR3 terminus, with the missing tail filled in from the germline J gene. This rearrangement joins TRBV13-3 to TRBJ2-7, with 11 bases matching TRBD1. Germline loops: CDR1 NNHDY, CDR2 SYVADS. The CDR3 is made up of 14 amino acids. Unmatched junction bases numbered 5, after V lost 5 bases and J lost 4 bases. The CDR3 loop is CASSPGQGAYEQYF. The DNA read from the CDR3 is TGTGCCAGCAGCCCCGGACAGGGGGCTTATGAACAGTAC.

Details on this clone: The genes and germline here are from mouse. The read ends 1 residue before the CDR3 terminus; that terminus is restored from the germline J gene. The sample has other DNA sequences that encode this CDR3 too. This rearrangement joins TRBV31 to TRBJ2-2; a possible D gene is TRBD2 (6 bases). The CDR3 runs 15 residues. In germline, CDR1 is GKSSPN, CDR2 SITVG. V was pared by 0 bases and J by 1 base, with 9 bases between. CDR3 in amino acids: CAWSLAGGNTGQLYF. The covered CDR3 bases are TGTGCCTGGAGTCTAGCGGGGGGAAACACCGGGCAGCTCTAC.

In regard to this clone: Mouse germline and gene names are used. The read stops 1 residue short of the end of the CDR3; the missing end is completed from the germline J gene. The gene calls are TRBV13-2 and TRBJ2-4; D may be TRBD1 (6 bases). The CDR3 spans 13 residues. Germline V gene sequence: CDR1 NNHNN, CDR2 SYGAGS (reference sequence). The V and J ends lost 1 base and 4 bases respectively, with 7 bases between them. The sequenced part of the CDR3 DNA is TGTGCCAGCGGTGATAGGACAGAAAACACCTTGTAC. Its translation: CASGDRTENTLY. The full CDR3 protein is CASGDRTENTLYF.